Sequencing of this T cell receptor (beta chain) was carried out in a study of T cell repertoires in cytomegalovirus infection. Overall study context: Based on public TCR beta signatures, there were indications of CMV infection and of a matching HLA type. Overall study findings and caveats: CMV-specific TCR beta clonotypes restricted by HLA-C dominated the ex vivo response.

There are a few counts of this clonotype. Its antigen is unidentified. One entry per CDR3 protein results from TCRdb running MiXCR on the reads. The profile covers about 120,000 distinct CDR3 sequences, with roughly a tenth appearing a single time and over 25% taken by the ten largest. J gave up 3 bases and V 2 bases, and 8 bases lay outside the gene matches. Germline CDR1 SGHVS, CDR2 FQNEAQ. The CDR3 loop spans 16 amino acids. The J gene is TRBJ2-3, the V gene TRBV7-8; 7 bases match TRBD2. The receptor was isolated from a human donor in good health (CMV status not recorded). Some clones in this sample may be carry-over from other donors' samples. Sequenced sample: PBMCs, sequenced either directly or after in vitro stimulation (not recorded which). The chain's CDR3 is CASSLRVGGRTDTQYF. In DNA, the CDR3 is TGTGCCAGCAGCTTACGCGTGGGCGGGAGAACAGATACGCAGTATTTT.